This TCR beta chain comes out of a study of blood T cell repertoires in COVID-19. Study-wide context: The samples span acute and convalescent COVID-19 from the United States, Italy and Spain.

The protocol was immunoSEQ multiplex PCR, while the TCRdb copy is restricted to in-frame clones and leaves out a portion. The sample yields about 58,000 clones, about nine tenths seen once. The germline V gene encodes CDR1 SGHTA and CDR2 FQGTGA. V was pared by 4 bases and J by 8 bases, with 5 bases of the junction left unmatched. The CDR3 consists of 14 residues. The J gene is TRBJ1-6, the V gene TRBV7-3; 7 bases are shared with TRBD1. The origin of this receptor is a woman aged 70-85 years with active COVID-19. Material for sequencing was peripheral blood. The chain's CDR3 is CASSSGGRDSPLHF. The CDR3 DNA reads TGTGCCAGCAGCTCAGGGGGACGGGATTCACCCCTCCACTTT.